Listed below are T cell receptor beta chains from one sample, sequenced in a study of low-dose radiotherapy and immunotherapy resistance in tumors. TCRdb fed the reads into MiXCR, producing one record per CDR3 protein. This table has about 84,000 distinct CDR3 sequences, less than 20% appearing once. The material was PBMCs, obtained after low-dose radiotherapy plus immunotherapy. All receptors come from a male donor with prostate cancer. CDR3s include the opening cysteine and the closing phenylalanine or tryptophan. Each record gives: V gene, clone size, J gene, D gene, CDR3 protein, CDR3 DNA. A D gene is named only where the DNA matches it firmly. The size of a clone is reported for some rows only, either as once, few or many, or as a class for expanded clones.

V gene: TRBV7-2; clone size: many; J gene: TRBJ2-5; D gene: TRBD2; CDR3 protein: CASSRRGLAEETQYF; CDR3 DNA: TGTGCCAGCAGCCGGAGGGGACTAGCGGAAGAGACCCAGTACTTC
V gene: TRBV29-1; clone size: once; J gene: TRBJ2-1; D gene: .; CDR3 protein: CSVLGGSYNEQFF; CDR3 DNA: TGCAGCGTTTTAGGGGGTTCCTACAATGAGCAGTTCTTC
V gene: TRBV5-1; clone size: many; J gene: TRBJ1-5; D gene: TRBD1; CDR3 protein: CASSAGTGLNQPQHF; CDR3 DNA: TGCGCCAGCAGCGCCGGGACAGGGCTTAATCAGCCCCAGCATTTT
V gene: TRBV28; clone size: many; J gene: TRBJ1-1; D gene: TRBD1; CDR3 protein: CASSPGTANTEAFF; CDR3 DNA: TGTGCCAGCAGCCCCGGGACAGCGAACACTGAAGCTTTCTTT
V gene: TRBV5-1; clone size: .; J gene: TRBJ2-7; D gene: .; CDR3 protein: CASSFGHPYEQYF; CDR3 DNA: TGCGCCAGCAGCTTCGGACACCCCTACGAGCAGTACTTC
V gene: TRBV29-1; clone size: once; J gene: TRBJ1-2; D gene: .; CDR3 protein: CSVFTQDFYGYTF; CDR3 DNA: TGCAGCGTCTTTACCCAAGACTTCTATGGCTACACCTTC
V gene: TRBV27; clone size: .; J gene: TRBJ1-2; D gene: .; CDR3 protein: CASSLSKGVGGYTF; CDR3 DNA: TGTGCCAGCAGTTTATCGAAGGGGGTAGGTGGCTACACCTTC
V gene: TRBV7-8; clone size: .; J gene: TRBJ2-7; D gene: .; CDR3 protein: CASSLGTNYEQYF; CDR3 DNA: TGTGCCAGCAGCTTAGGGACCAACTACGAGCAGTACTTC
V gene: TRBV6-6; clone size: few; J gene: TRBJ2-7; D gene: TRBD2; CDR3 protein: CASSYIHRLAGSSHEQYF; CDR3 DNA: TGTGCCAGCAGTTATATCCATCGACTAGCGGGATCATCCCACGAGCAGTACTTC
V gene: TRBV28; clone size: many; J gene: TRBJ2-7; D gene: .; CDR3 protein: CASRLQYEGSYEQYF; CDR3 DNA: TGTGCCAGCAGGCTCCAATATGAGGGCTCCTACGAGCAGTACTTC
V gene: TRBV5-6; clone size: many; J gene: TRBJ2-7; D gene: .; CDR3 protein: CASSSPNRKYEQYF; CDR3 DNA: TGTGCCAGCAGCTCGCCGAACCGCAAATACGAGCAGTACTTC
V gene: TRBV29-1; clone size: many; J gene: TRBJ2-1; D gene: TRBD2; CDR3 protein: CSVASGLNEQFF; CDR3 DNA: TGCAGCGTTGCTAGCGGGTTAAATGAGCAGTTCTTC
V gene: TRBV20-1; clone size: few; J gene: TRBJ1-1; D gene: TRBD1; CDR3 protein: CSARRDRATEAFF; CDR3 DNA: TGCAGTGCTCGCCGGGACAGGGCCACTGAAGCTTTCTTT
V gene: TRBV27; clone size: many; J gene: TRBJ2-1; D gene: .; CDR3 protein: CASTLAGDGLYNEQFF; CDR3 DNA: TGTGCCAGCACCCTTGCCGGAGATGGGCTTTACAATGAGCAGTTCTTC
V gene: TRBV7-2; clone size: many; J gene: TRBJ2-1; D gene: .; CDR3 protein: CASSLTAQPYNEQFF; CDR3 DNA: TGTGCCAGCAGCTTAACAGCGCAGCCGTACAATGAGCAGTTCTTC
V gene: TRBV26; clone size: once; J gene: TRBJ1-2; D gene: .; CDR3 protein: CASGRGNYGYTF; CDR3 DNA: TGTGCCAGCGGGCGGGGGAACTATGGCTACACCTTC
V gene: TRBV27; clone size: many; J gene: TRBJ1-6; D gene: .; CDR3 protein: CASSLNLPSYNSPLHF; CDR3 DNA: TGTGCCAGCAGTTTAAATTTGCCCTCCTATAATTCACCCCTCCACTTT
V gene: TRBV7-2; clone size: many; J gene: TRBJ2-5; D gene: .; CDR3 protein: CASSLARERQETQYF; CDR3 DNA: TGTGCCAGCAGCTTAGCCCGGGAGCGCCAAGAGACCCAGTACTTC
V gene: TRBV9; clone size: .; J gene: TRBJ2-2; D gene: TRBD2; CDR3 protein: CASSVEWLAGNTGELFF; CDR3 DNA: TGTGCCAGCAGCGTAGAATGGCTAGCGGGAAACACCGGGGAGCTGTTTTTT
V gene: TRBV12-3/TRBV12-4; clone size: many; J gene: TRBJ2-3; D gene: .; CDR3 protein: CASSLVRVADTQYF; CDR3 DNA: TGTGCCAGCAGTTTGGTTAGGGTCGCAGATACGCAGTATTTT
V gene: TRBV19; clone size: many; J gene: TRBJ2-3; D gene: TRBD1; CDR3 protein: CASIPGGLFTDTQYF; CDR3 DNA: TGTGCCAGCATACCAGGGGGCCTGTTCACAGATACGCAGTATTTT
V gene: TRBV11-2; clone size: many; J gene: TRBJ2-1; D gene: .; CDR3 protein: CASSLVRGLNNEQFF; CDR3 DNA: TGTGCCAGCAGCTTAGTCCGCGGGTTGAACAATGAGCAGTTCTTC
V gene: TRBV21-1; clone size: many; J gene: TRBJ2-6; D gene: .; CDR3 protein: CASSKRSGANVLTF; CDR3 DNA: TGTGCCAGCAGCAAGCGGTCTGGGGCCAACGTCCTGACTTTC
V gene: TRBV5-1; clone size: many; J gene: TRBJ2-2; D gene: .; CDR3 protein: CASSLGQTNTGELFF; CDR3 DNA: TGCGCCAGCAGCCTGGGACAAACAAACACCGGGGAGCTGTTTTTT
V gene: TRBV29-1; clone size: many; J gene: TRBJ1-1; D gene: .; CDR3 protein: CSGLRQATNTEAFF; CDR3 DNA: TGCAGTGGACTAAGACAGGCGACGAACACTGAAGCTTTCTTT
V gene: TRBV4-2; clone size: many; J gene: TRBJ2-4; D gene: TRBD2; CDR3 protein: CASSQERELEAKNIQYF; CDR3 DNA: TGTGCCAGCAGCCAAGAGCGGGAGTTGGAAGCCAAAAACATTCAGTACTTC
V gene: TRBV29-1; clone size: many; J gene: TRBJ2-3; D gene: .; CDR3 protein: CSVVSVIGDTQYF; CDR3 DNA: TGCAGCGTTGTATCCGTGATTGGTGATACGCAGTATTTT
V gene: TRBV5-5; clone size: many; J gene: TRBJ2-7; D gene: .; CDR3 protein: CASSLSGVAYEQYF; CDR3 DNA: TGTGCCAGCAGCTTGAGTGGAGTGGCCTACGAGCAGTACTTC
V gene: TRBV27; clone size: many; J gene: TRBJ2-3; D gene: TRBD2; CDR3 protein: CASRLLAGVDTQYF; CDR3 DNA: TGTGCCAGCAGATTACTAGCGGGAGTAGATACGCAGTATTTT
V gene: TRBV3-1; clone size: many; J gene: TRBJ2-1; D gene: .; CDR3 protein: CASSQDQGMMAPFF; CDR3 DNA: TGTGCCAGCAGCCAAGATCAGGGTATGATGGCTCCGTTCTTC
V gene: TRBV5-6; clone size: many; J gene: TRBJ2-1; D gene: TRBD2; CDR3 protein: CASSWRSGSSYNEQFF; CDR3 DNA: TGTGCCAGCAGCTGGAGGAGCGGGAGCTCCTACAATGAGCAGTTCTTC
V gene: TRBV30; clone size: many; J gene: TRBJ2-2; D gene: .; CDR3 protein: CAWTGKSRRNTGELFF; CDR3 DNA: TGTGCCTGGACAGGGAAGAGCAGGCGGAACACCGGGGAGCTGTTTTTT
V gene: TRBV14; clone size: many; J gene: TRBJ2-3; D gene: .; CDR3 protein: CASSPSGASTDTQYF; CDR3 DNA: TGTGCCAGCAGCCCTTCGGGAGCTAGCACAGATACGCAGTATTTT
V gene: TRBV28; clone size: many; J gene: TRBJ2-2; D gene: .; CDR3 protein: CASTVGGAQLGGELFF; CDR3 DNA: TGTGCCAGCACCGTAGGAGGGGCTCAGTTAGGCGGGGAGCTGTTTTTT
V gene: TRBV6-5; clone size: many; J gene: TRBJ2-6; D gene: .; CDR3 protein: CASSTPRSSGANVLTF; CDR3 DNA: TGTGCCAGCAGCACACCTCGGTCCTCTGGGGCCAACGTCCTGACTTTC
V gene: TRBV6-2/TRBV6-3; clone size: .; J gene: TRBJ2-5; D gene: TRBD1; CDR3 protein: CASSYDARGLGETQYF; CDR3 DNA: TGTGCCAGCAGTTACGATGCCAGGGGGCTGGGAGAGACCCAGTACTTC
V gene: TRBV6-2/TRBV6-3; clone size: many; J gene: TRBJ2-1; D gene: .; CDR3 protein: CASSYSAEQFF; CDR3 DNA: TGTGCCAGCAGTTACTCCGCCGAGCAGTTCTTC